This T cell receptor beta chain came from a study of shared clonotypes between healthy human individuals. Study at large: For every donor, three CD4 naive, three CD4 memory, two CD8 naive and one CD8 memory plates were used. Study conclusions and caveats: The study generally estimated greater richness for naive than memory subsets.

Terminally differentiated effector memory CD45RA+ cells were excluded by CCR7 positive selection of CD45RO-negative cells. On this clone: Its antigen is as yet unknown.

J was trimmed by 6 bases and V by 7 bases; bases with no gene match: 14. Looked up from germline, CDR1 is MDHEN and CDR2 is SYDVKM. This CDR3 is 15 amino acids long. In the study's own analysis: For the immunoSEQ data, sequences were junction-only without quality scores, so filtering differed. Clones were read by immunoSEQ multiplex PCR, and TCRdb kept only the in-frame ones, dropping some. The V and J calls and clone size come from that table; D and trimming were worked out from the DNA. The sample consists of about 2 million clones, less than 95% of them appearing once. The chain couples TRBV28 to TRBJ2-7; 8 positions match TRBD1. Material: naive CD8+ T cells sorted from blood. The sequence derives from a man aged 18 to 29 in good health. CDR3 in amino acids: CASTDSGTGWGEQYF. CDR3 nucleotide sequence: TGTGCCAGCACCGACTCCGGGACAGGCTGGGGCGAGCAGTACTTC. Full variable domain (rest looked up from reference TRBV28 and TRBJ2-7): DVKVTQSSRYLVKRTGEKVFLECVQDMDHENMFWYRQDPGLGLRLIYFSYDVKMKEKGDIPEGYSVSREKKERFSLILESASTNQTSMYLCASTDSGTGWGEQYFGPGTRLTVT.